The sequence of this T cell receptor beta chain was determined in a study of blood T cells in healthy people across ages. Peripheral blood was drawn, about 9.7 milliliters per donor. Per-sample yields of isolated PBMCs were at least 7 million. Study findings and constraints: The authors considered diversity estimates from one million T cells to be underestimates.

Unmatched junction bases numbered 7, after V lost 0 bases and J lost 13 bases. The CDR3 sequence is 15 residues long. In germline, CDR1 is MNHEY, CDR2 SVGAGI. Regarding this clonotype: Its antigen is not identified.

Primed by a sample-barcoded 5' primer and a J-beta primer mix, a second PCR proceeded for roughly 7 to 11 cycles. Via MiXCR, TCRdb re-called the 5' RACE reads, giving one row per CDR3 protein. The sample carries about 1,600,000 distinct CDR3 sequences, roughly 40% recorded once. The chain couples TRBV6-5 to TRBJ2-4; 12 positions agree with TRBD2. The receptor was derived from a woman in her late teens or twenties in good health. The sample taken for sequencing was blood. The CDR3 spells CASSYSTSGSVKQYF. The CDR3 DNA is TGTGCCAGCAGTTACTCGACTAGCGGGAGTGTTAAGCAGTACTTC.